This T cell receptor (beta chain) was identified in a study of T-cell memory formation after mild COVID-19. The study, taken as a whole, reports: CD4+ contracting clones lay mainly in CM and EM, CD8+ ones in EMRA. Day 15 to 85 contracting clones showed balanced CD4/CD8; later expanders leaned CD4+.

TCRdb reprocessed the 5' RACE reads with MiXCR, giving one entry per CDR3 protein. Of 150,000 or so distinct CDR3 sequences detected, more than 9% appear once; the ten largest clones hold 3.8%. On this clonotype itself: Its target is unknown.

J gave up 0 bases and V 5 bases, and 4 bases lay outside the gene matches. The CDR3 runs to 16 residues. Looked up from germline, CDR1 is SSHAT and CDR2 is FNYEAQ (reference sequence). This chain connects TRBV7-7 to TRBJ2-3, with TRBD2 identical over 11 bases. The sequenced sample consisted of PBMCs or a T cell subset sorted from them (not recorded which). This sequence was found in a man younger than 35 who had mild COVID-19 (a few samples of this study predate the infection). Cell type and time point are not known. CDR3 sequence: CASSLGTSGSTDTQYF. The CDR3 region has the DNA TGTGCCAGCAGCCTAGGGACTAGCGGTAGCACAGATACGCAGTATTTT.